This TCR beta chain is from a study of naive and memory T cell subsets. General study findings and limits: Clonotypes are single alpha or beta chains, not paired receptors.

This clonotype was recorded many times. Its target is not known. CDR1 is DFQATT, CDR2 SNEGSKA, per germline (reference sequence). The V and J ends lost 4 bases and 11 bases respectively, with 20 bases between them. The CDR3 spans 13 residues. The beta constant-region primer was an equimolar mix of two oligonucleotides covering TRBC1 and TRBC2. Four rounds of PCR amplified the ligated cDNA using nested alpha and beta constant-region primers plus SP2. Ligation attached a single-stranded oligonucleotide with a 12-nucleotide UMI and the SP2 primer to the cDNA 3' end. TCRdb analysed the UMI-ligation and nested PCR reads with MiXCR anew, one entry per CDR3 protein. The sample includes approximately 20,000 distinct CDR3 sequences, 7% to 9% of them seen just once. Alpha and beta libraries were amplified separately from the second PCR onward.

The TCR comes from a human donor in good health. The chain employs TRBV20-1 and TRBJ1-1; D call uncertain. The sequenced sample consisted of central memory CD8+ T cells from blood. The CDR3 DNA follows: TGCAGTGCTAAAGGCGGAGTGGAGGTCGGGGCTTTCTTT. It translates to CSAKGGVEVGAFF.